This T cell receptor (beta chain) was obtained from a study of breast tumors, draining lymph nodes, adjacent tissues. V lost 1 base to trimming and J lost 3 bases, with 8 bases between them. The CDR3 has 13 residues. CDR1 is SGHRS, CDR2 YFSETQ, per germline. Whole-study results and caveats: Tumor TCR diversity was below lymph nodes but above nontumor tissue. Data fit most tumor T cells coming from lymph node, expanding in tumor. Tumor and nontumor repertoires were significantly more similar in luminal-like than in basal-like breast cancer. Tumor T cell lymph node origin was a supported hypothesis, not proven.

Breast cancer patients provided tissue from their axillary draining lymph nodes. In this sample, this clonotype turned up many times. Its antigen is not known. MiXCR, applied by TCRdb to the multiplex PCR reads, yields one record per CDR3 protein. This sample yields around 150,000 distinct CDR3 sequences, of which around 20% are seen a single time; under 3% belongs to the top ten. The chain carries TRBV5-1 and TRBJ2-7; TRBD1 is a possible D gene (6 bases). The source material was axillary lymph node tissue. The clonotype was recovered from a female donor with breast cancer. Some clones in this sample may be carry-over from other donors' samples. CDR3 DNA sequence: TGCGCCAGCAGCTTGACAGGGAACTACGAGCAGTACTTC. It translates to CASSLTGNYEQYF.